A selection of T cell receptor beta chains follows, all from one sample in a study of cytomegalovirus exposure and HLA in healthy donors. Repertoires were generated with immunoSEQ multiplex PCR, while TCRdb's copy carries only in-frame clones and drops some. This sample yields 200,000 or so clones, of which around 86% are seen a single time; about 2% belongs to the top ten. The sequenced sample consisted of PBMCs. The receptors stem from a woman between 18 and 29 years old in good health and CMV-seropositive. Each CDR3 is given with its conserved first and last residue. D genes are given only for firm matches. Part of the rows lack a size; the others show once, few, many or a class for expanded clones.

d_call: -; j_call: TRBJ2-4; v_call: TRBV9; clone_size: -; cdr3_aa: CASSAGKNIQYF; cdr3_nt: TGTGCCAGCAGTGCGGGCAAAAACATTCAGTACTTC
d_call: TRBD2; j_call: TRBJ2-3; v_call: TRBV2; clone_size: -; cdr3_aa: CASLPLIGRATDTQYF; cdr3_nt: TGTGCCAGCCTTCCTCTTATAGGGAGGGCCACAGATACGCAGTATTTT
d_call: TRBD1; j_call: TRBJ1-1; v_call: TRBV28; clone_size: -; cdr3_aa: CASSYGQGNLNTEAFF; cdr3_nt: TGTGCCAGCAGCTATGGACAGGGGAATTTGAACACTGAAGCTTTCTTT
d_call: TRBD1; j_call: TRBJ1-2; v_call: TRBV6-5; clone_size: once; cdr3_aa: CASSAGAATGRGYTF; cdr3_nt: TGTGCCAGCAGCGCCGGAGCCGCGACAGGGCGAGGCTACACCTTC
d_call: -; j_call: TRBJ2-5; v_call: TRBV6-5; clone_size: -; cdr3_aa: CASSYHLASQETQYF; cdr3_nt: TGTGCCAGCAGTTACCATCTAGCTTCCCAAGAGACCCAGTACTTC
d_call: TRBD2; j_call: TRBJ2-7; v_call: TRBV28; clone_size: -; cdr3_aa: CASSGTRQNSYEQYF; cdr3_nt: TGTGCCAGCAGTGGGACTAGGCAAAACTCCTACGAGCAGTACTTC
d_call: -; j_call: TRBJ1-2; v_call: TRBV6-5; clone_size: -; cdr3_aa: CASSYGARPLRGYTF; cdr3_nt: TGTGCCAGCAGTTACGGGGCCAGGCCGCTGCGGGGCTACACCTTC
d_call: TRBD1; j_call: TRBJ1-4; v_call: TRBV25-1; clone_size: -; cdr3_aa: CASSERGRDSAEKLFF; cdr3_nt: TGTGCCAGCAGTGAAAGAGGTAGGGACAGCGCTGAAAAACTGTTTTTT
d_call: -; j_call: TRBJ2-1; v_call: TRBV25-1; clone_size: -; cdr3_aa: CASSEAGYNEQFF; cdr3_nt: TGTGCCAGCAGTGAAGCGGGGTACAATGAGCAGTTCTTC
d_call: TRBD1; j_call: TRBJ2-7; v_call: TRBV27; clone_size: -; cdr3_aa: CASSMTGTGSYEQYF; cdr3_nt: TGTGCCAGCAGTATGACCGGGACAGGGTCCTACGAGCAGTACTTC
d_call: -; j_call: TRBJ1-2; v_call: TRBV9; clone_size: -; cdr3_aa: CASSIGPEVGGYTF; cdr3_nt: TGTGCCAGCAGCATCGGCCCAGAGGTTGGTGGCTACACCTTC
d_call: -; j_call: TRBJ2-1; v_call: TRBV27; clone_size: -; cdr3_aa: CASRPPGSSYNEQFF; cdr3_nt: TGTGCCAGCCGACCGCCGGGGAGCTCCTACAATGAGCAGTTCTTC
d_call: -; j_call: TRBJ2-3; v_call: TRBV30; clone_size: -; cdr3_aa: CAWSLGSRTDTQYF; cdr3_nt: TGTGCCTGGAGTCTCGGGAGCCGCACAGATACGCAGTATTTT
d_call: TRBD1; j_call: TRBJ2-5; v_call: TRBV6-1; clone_size: -; cdr3_aa: CASSVKWTGDYQETQYF; cdr3_nt: TGTGCCAGCAGTGTGAAATGGACAGGGGACTACCAAGAGACCCAGTACTTC
d_call: -; j_call: TRBJ1-1; v_call: TRBV19; clone_size: -; cdr3_aa: CASRLLNTEAFF; cdr3_nt: TGTGCCAGTAGGTTATTGAACACTGAAGCTTTCTTT
d_call: TRBD2; j_call: TRBJ2-7; v_call: TRBV27; clone_size: -; cdr3_aa: CASSLSGVYEQYF; cdr3_nt: TGTGCCAGCAGTCTTAGCGGGGTATACGAGCAGTACTTC
d_call: TRBD2; j_call: TRBJ2-7; v_call: TRBV27; clone_size: once; cdr3_aa: CASSQLGLAASYEQYF; cdr3_nt: TGTGCCAGCAGTCAATTAGGACTAGCGGCCTCCTACGAGCAGTACTTC
d_call: -; j_call: TRBJ1-2; v_call: TRBV18; clone_size: -; cdr3_aa: CASSPPGGDYYGYTF; cdr3_nt: TGTGCCAGCTCACCACCGGGAGGTGACTACTATGGCTACACCTTC
d_call: -; j_call: TRBJ2-4; v_call: TRBV20-1; clone_size: -; cdr3_aa: CSAIRDIQYF; cdr3_nt: TGCAGTGCTATCCGGGACATTCAGTACTTC
d_call: -; j_call: TRBJ2-4; v_call: TRBV5-6; clone_size: -; cdr3_aa: CASSTPTTLAKNIQYF; cdr3_nt: TGTGCCAGCAGCACGCCTACGACATTAGCCAAAAACATTCAGTACTTC
d_call: -; j_call: TRBJ2-7; v_call: TRBV10-3; clone_size: -; cdr3_aa: CAISEGGAGLKSYEQYF; cdr3_nt: TGTGCCATCAGTGAGGGGGGGGCTGGGTTGAAGTCCTACGAGCAGTACTTC
d_call: -; j_call: TRBJ2-7; v_call: TRBV21-1; clone_size: once; cdr3_aa: CASSKEGKRDILGEQYF; cdr3_nt: TGTGCCAGCAGCAAAGAGGGTAAACGGGACATCCTAGGCGAGCAGTACTTC
d_call: -; j_call: TRBJ2-1; v_call: TRBV6-5; clone_size: -; cdr3_aa: CASSSPGANEQFF; cdr3_nt: TGTGCCAGCAGTTCGCCAGGGGCGAATGAGCAGTTCTTC
d_call: TRBD2; j_call: TRBJ2-2; v_call: TRBV5-1; clone_size: -; cdr3_aa: CASSSGLAGAGELFF; cdr3_nt: TGCGCCAGCAGCTCAGGACTAGCGGGAGCCGGGGAGCTGTTTTTT
d_call: -; j_call: TRBJ2-3; v_call: TRBV5-1; clone_size: once; cdr3_aa: CASSSWTITSTDTQYF; cdr3_nt: TGCGCCAGCAGCTCTTGGACTATCACTAGCACAGATACGCAGTATTTT
d_call: TRBD1; j_call: TRBJ1-3; v_call: TRBV30; clone_size: -; cdr3_aa: CAWSLDRGPFSGNTIYF; cdr3_nt: TGTGCCTGGAGTTTGGACAGGGGTCCCTTCTCTGGAAACACCATATATTTT
d_call: -; j_call: TRBJ2-7; v_call: TRBV27; clone_size: many; cdr3_aa: CASSSETRGYYEQYF; cdr3_nt: TGTGCCAGCAGTTCGGAAACGAGGGGGTACTACGAGCAGTACTTC
d_call: TRBD1; j_call: TRBJ2-5; v_call: TRBV14; clone_size: -; cdr3_aa: CASSQKDRGQETQYF; cdr3_nt: TGTGCCAGCAGCCAAAAGGACAGGGGGCAAGAGACCCAGTACTTC
d_call: -; j_call: TRBJ2-7; v_call: TRBV30; clone_size: -; cdr3_aa: CAWSVHQYYEQYF; cdr3_nt: TGTGCCTGGAGTGTACACCAGTACTACGAGCAGTACTTC
d_call: -; j_call: TRBJ1-2; v_call: TRBV28; clone_size: -; cdr3_aa: CASSSGPNYGYTF; cdr3_nt: TGTGCCAGCAGCTCCGGTCCTAACTATGGCTACACCTTC
d_call: TRBD2; j_call: TRBJ2-3; v_call: TRBV5-1; clone_size: -; cdr3_aa: CASSLGTSGSTDTQYF; cdr3_nt: TGCGCCAGCAGCTTGGGGACTAGCGGGAGCACAGATACGCAGTATTTT
d_call: -; j_call: TRBJ2-4; v_call: TRBV7-9; clone_size: -; cdr3_aa: CASSYANGDRNIQYF; cdr3_nt: TGTGCCAGCAGCTACGCCAACGGCGACAGAAACATTCAGTACTTC
d_call: -; j_call: TRBJ1-1; v_call: TRBV30; clone_size: -; cdr3_aa: CALSGVWGTEAFF; cdr3_nt: TGTGCCTTAAGCGGGGTGTGGGGCACTGAAGCTTTCTTT
d_call: TRBD2; j_call: TRBJ2-7; v_call: TRBV27; clone_size: -; cdr3_aa: CASSLVSGSYYEQYF; cdr3_nt: TGTGCCAGCAGTTTGGTTAGCGGGAGTTATTACGAGCAGTACTTC
d_call: -; j_call: TRBJ1-3; v_call: TRBV30; clone_size: -; cdr3_aa: CAWSVLGENGNTIYF; cdr3_nt: TGTGCCTGGAGTGTCTTAGGGGAAAATGGAAACACCATATATTTT
d_call: TRBD2; j_call: TRBJ2-1; v_call: TRBV7-9; clone_size: -; cdr3_aa: CASSSRGLSGSFNEQFF; cdr3_nt: TGTGCCAGCAGCTCTCGAGGACTTAGCGGGAGCTTCAATGAGCAGTTCTTC
d_call: TRBD1; j_call: TRBJ1-2; v_call: TRBV27; clone_size: -; cdr3_aa: CASRPPGGGYTF; cdr3_nt: TGTGCCAGCAGGCCCCCAGGGGGTGGCTACACCTTC
d_call: -; j_call: TRBJ2-7; v_call: TRBV25-1; clone_size: -; cdr3_aa: CASSELFNEQYF; cdr3_nt: TGTGCCAGCAGTGAATTATTTAACGAGCAGTACTTC
d_call: -; j_call: TRBJ1-2; v_call: TRBV27; clone_size: -; cdr3_aa: CASSLRANYGYTF; cdr3_nt: TGTGCCAGCTCGTTGCGGGCCAACTATGGCTACACCTTC
d_call: -; j_call: TRBJ1-3; v_call: TRBV9; clone_size: -; cdr3_aa: CASSVDVGSGNTIYF; cdr3_nt: TGTGCCAGCAGCGTAGACGTCGGCTCTGGAAACACCATATATTTT
d_call: TRBD2; j_call: TRBJ2-1; v_call: TRBV9; clone_size: -; cdr3_aa: CASSPRMTGGLYNEQFF; cdr3_nt: TGTGCCAGCAGCCCCCGGATGACGGGAGGGTTGTACAATGAGCAGTTCTTC
d_call: -; j_call: TRBJ2-5; v_call: TRBV15; clone_size: -; cdr3_aa: CATRRGRGETQYF; cdr3_nt: TGTGCCACCAGGAGGGGTAGGGGGGAGACCCAGTACTTC
d_call: -; j_call: TRBJ2-3; v_call: TRBV27; clone_size: -; cdr3_aa: CASSLIQTSTDTQYF; cdr3_nt: TGTGCCAGCAGTTTAATCCAGACTAGCACAGATACGCAGTATTTT
d_call: -; j_call: TRBJ1-1; v_call: TRBV5-1; clone_size: -; cdr3_aa: CASSDLTGKDTEAFF; cdr3_nt: TGCGCCAGCAGCGACTTAACAGGGAAGGACACTGAAGCTTTCTTT
d_call: TRBD1; j_call: TRBJ1-4; v_call: TRBV2; clone_size: -; cdr3_aa: CASSEGQFNEKLFF; cdr3_nt: TGTGCCAGCAGCGAGGGACAGTTTAATGAAAAACTGTTTTTT
d_call: TRBD1; j_call: TRBJ1-4; v_call: TRBV7-6; clone_size: -; cdr3_aa: CASSLAGDTGDGKLFF; cdr3_nt: TGTGCCAGCAGCTTAGCAGGGGACACAGGGGACGGAAAACTGTTTTTT
d_call: TRBD2; j_call: TRBJ2-7; v_call: TRBV27; clone_size: -; cdr3_aa: CASSLGGESYEQYF; cdr3_nt: TGTGCCAGCAGTTTAGGGGGGGAGTCATACGAGCAGTACTTC
d_call: TRBD2; j_call: TRBJ2-7; v_call: TRBV25-1; clone_size: -; cdr3_aa: CASSSTSGPYEQYF; cdr3_nt: TGTGCCAGCAGTTCTACTAGCGGGCCCTACGAGCAGTACTTC
d_call: TRBD1; j_call: TRBJ2-7; v_call: TRBV27; clone_size: once; cdr3_aa: CASSLSRGPPSYEQYF; cdr3_nt: TGTGCCAGCAGTTTATCCAGGGGGCCTCCCTCCTACGAGCAGTACTTC
d_call: TRBD2; j_call: TRBJ2-3; v_call: TRBV27; clone_size: -; cdr3_aa: CASSLGGRDTQYF; cdr3_nt: TGTGCCAGCAGTTTGGGGGGGAGAGATACGCAGTATTTT
d_call: TRBD2; j_call: TRBJ2-3; v_call: TRBV2; clone_size: -; cdr3_aa: CASSEKAGAETQYF; cdr3_nt: TGTGCCAGCAGTGAAAAAGCGGGAGCAGAGACGCAGTATTTT
d_call: TRBD1; j_call: TRBJ2-7; v_call: TRBV7-9; clone_size: -; cdr3_aa: CASSSPTGTGSIEQYF; cdr3_nt: TGTGCCAGCAGCTCTCCCACCGGGACAGGGTCGATCGAGCAGTACTTC
d_call: -; j_call: TRBJ1-4; v_call: TRBV4-1; clone_size: -; cdr3_aa: CASRGEAGEKLFF; cdr3_nt: TGCGCCAGCAGGGGGGAGGCGGGGGAAAAACTGTTTTTT
d_call: -; j_call: TRBJ1-2; v_call: TRBV30; clone_size: few; cdr3_aa: CAWSPRGRSMAF; cdr3_nt: TGTGCCTGGAGTCCCCGGGGTAGGTCAATGGCCTTC
d_call: -; j_call: TRBJ1-5; v_call: TRBV27; clone_size: -; cdr3_aa: CATHQGTNGPQHF; cdr3_nt: TGTGCCACCCACCAGGGGACCAACGGGCCCCAGCATTTT
d_call: TRBD1; j_call: TRBJ1-2; v_call: TRBV6-5; clone_size: once; cdr3_aa: CASSRDRDYGYTF; cdr3_nt: TGTGCCAGCAGCCGCGACAGGGACTATGGCTACACCTTC
d_call: -; j_call: TRBJ1-5; v_call: TRBV19; clone_size: -; cdr3_aa: CASSIRGGNQPQHF; cdr3_nt: TGTGCCAGTAGTATTAGAGGGGGAAATCAGCCCCAGCATTTT
d_call: -; j_call: TRBJ2-5; v_call: TRBV6-5; clone_size: once; cdr3_aa: CASSPGVNQETQYF; cdr3_nt: TGTGCCAGCAGTCCCGGGGTTAATCAAGAGACCCAGTACTTC
d_call: -; j_call: TRBJ2-7; v_call: TRBV5-1; clone_size: -; cdr3_aa: CASSTRELGYEQYF; cdr3_nt: TGCGCCAGCTCCACCCGGGAACTGGGCTACGAGCAGTACTTC